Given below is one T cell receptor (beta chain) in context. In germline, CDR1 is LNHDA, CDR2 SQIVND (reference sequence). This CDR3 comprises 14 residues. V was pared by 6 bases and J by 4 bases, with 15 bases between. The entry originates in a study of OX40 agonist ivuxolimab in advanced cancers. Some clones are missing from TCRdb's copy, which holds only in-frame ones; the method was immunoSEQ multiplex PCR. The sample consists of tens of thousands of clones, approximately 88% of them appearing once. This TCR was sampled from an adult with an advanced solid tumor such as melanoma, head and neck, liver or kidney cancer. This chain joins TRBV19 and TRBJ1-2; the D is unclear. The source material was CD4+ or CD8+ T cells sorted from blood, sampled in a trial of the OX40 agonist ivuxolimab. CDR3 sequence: CASRMGGTAYGYTF. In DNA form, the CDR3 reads TGTGCCAGTAGAATGGGTGGCACGGCCTATGGCTACACCTTC.